Presented here are 25 T cell receptor beta chains from one specimen sequenced in a study of blood T cell repertoires in COVID-19. Sequencing was performed with immunoSEQ multiplex PCR; in TCRdb, only in-frame clones are kept and a portion is missing. Among 150,000 to 180,000 clones listed, around 74% were seen once. The sample was peripheral blood. The receptors were sampled from a woman at least 80 years old with acute or convalescent COVID-19.

The CDR3 nucleotides read TGTGCCAGCAGCGGACAGGGGGAGCGTTCACCCCTCCACTTT. Translated, it gives CASSGQGERSPLHF. V is TRBV3-1 (or the pseudogene TRBV3-2) and J is TRBJ1-6; TRBD1 matches at 10 bases. This CDR3 is 14 amino acids long. Germline V gene lookup returns CDR1 LGHDT and CDR2 YNNKEL (reference sequence). J lost 9 bases, V lost 5 bases, and 4 bases had no gene match.

This chain uses TRBV11-2 with TRBJ2-1; D may be TRBD2 (6 bases). This CDR3 spans 15 amino acids. Germline CDR1 SGHAT, CDR2 FQNNGV. Trimming stripped 3 bases from V and 9 bases from J, with 18 bases between. As DNA, the CDR3 is TGTGCCAGCAGCTTTCGGGGCGGGATTGATGTTGAGCAGTTCTTC. Protein: CASSFRGGIDVEQFF.

This chain links TRBV6-6 with TRBJ2-5; TRBD2 matches at 9 bases. Trimming removed 5 bases from V and 5 bases from J; junction bases left unmatched: 15. The CDR3 spans 17 residues. Per germline, CDR1 MNHNY and CDR2 SVGAGI (reference sequence). The CDR3 bases are TGTGCCAGCAGTCGTTACCCCCCTGGCGGGAGGGAGGAGACCCAGTACTTC. Protein product: CASSRYPPGGREETQYF.

The chain couples TRBV12-3 or TRBV12-4 to TRBJ1-5, with a possible D match to TRBD1 (6 bases). Trimming pared 7 bases from V and 7 bases from J, leaving 14 bases between. The CDR3 is 13 amino acids. DNA of the CDR3: TGTGCCAGCACGATCATGGGGGCCCAGCCCCAGCATTTT. As protein: CASTIMGAQPQHF.

This clone was observed a few times. The chain is built from TRBV9 and TRBJ2-3; TRBD2 agrees at 8 bases. V was clipped by 0 bases and J by 4 bases; unmatched bases: 7. There are 16 residues in the CDR3. From germline, CDR1 is SGDLS and CDR2 YYNGEE. CDR3 protein: CASSVGASGSSDTQYF. DNA of the CDR3: TGTGCCAGCAGCGTAGGTGCCAGCGGGAGCTCAGATACGCAGTATTTT.

This sequence joins TRBV6-5 and TRBJ1-6; 12 positions agree with TRBD1. Germline CDR1 and CDR2: MNHEY and SVGAGI. V lost 6 bases to trimming and J lost 9 bases; unmatched junction nucleotides: 3. The CDR3 loop spans 14 amino acids. This CDR3 is CASRGTGGPSPLHF. CDR3 bases: TGTGCCAGCAGAGGGACAGGGGGCCCTTCACCCCTCCACTTT.

The CDR3 sequence: CASLPHPGLGYNEQFF. CDR3 sequence (DNA): TGCGCCAGTTTACCACATCCGGGACTAGGATACAATGAGCAGTTCTTC. This chain joins TRBV10-1 and TRBJ2-1, with 8 bases aligning to TRBD2. The V segment lost 9 bases and the J segment 4 bases; nucleotides outside the gene matches: 14. Germline loops: CDR1 WNHNN, CDR2 SYGVQD (reference sequence). The CDR3 spans 16 residues.

This chain connects TRBV2 to TRBJ1-2; D gene unclear. Trimming removed 3 bases from V and 5 bases from J, with 10 bases in between. This CDR3 comprises 13 residues. Germline V CDR1 and CDR2: SNHLY, FYNNEI. CDR3 sequence: CASSDEAVYGYTF. The CDR3 nucleotides read TGTGCCAGCAGTGATGAAGCGGTATATGGCTACACCTTC. Looking up the rest from reference TRBV2 and TRBJ1-2 gives the full variable domain: EPEVTQTPSHQVTQMGQEVILRCVPISNHLYFYWYRQILGQKVEFLVSFYNNEISEKSEIFDDQFSVERPDGSNFTLKIRSTKLEDSAMYFCASSDEAVYGYTFGSGTRLTVV.

This chain joins TRBV12-3 or TRBV12-4 and TRBJ2-2, with a possible D match to TRBD1 (6 bases). This CDR3 is 13 amino acids long. V was cut by 7 bases and J by 4 bases, with 10 bases left in between. In nucleotides, the CDR3 is TGTGCCAGCACCTTACAGGGCACCGGGGAGCTGTTTTTT. It translates to CASTLQGTGELFF.

This clone was seen once. This sequence joins TRBV9 and TRBJ2-2; D not certain. The V gene's germline CDR1 is SGDLS and CDR2 YYNGEE. The CDR3 runs to 16 residues. V was clipped by 2 bases and J by 2 bases, with 13 bases between them. CDR3 in amino acids: CASSVSTPDNTGELFF. In DNA, the CDR3 is TGTGCCAGCAGCGTTTCGACTCCTGATAACACCGGGGAGCTGTTTTTT.

V is TRBV2 and J is TRBJ2-7, with TRBD2 matching 8 bases. The ends lost 2 bases at V and 2 bases at J; junction bases unmatched: 2. Germline loops: CDR1 SNHLY, CDR2 FYNNEI. CDR3 size: 14 residues. The CDR3, as DNA: TGTGCCAGCAGTGAACGGGAGGGCCCCTACGAGCAGTACTTC. It is translated as CASSEREGPYEQYF.

This chain uses TRBV7-2 with TRBJ2-5; maybe TRBD2 (6 bases). The CDR3 has 13 residues. V lost 9 bases and J 5 bases, leaving 16 bases between the germline ends. Germline CDR1 is SGHTA and CDR2 is FQGNSA. CDR3 sequence reads: CASGGMRGETQYF. The CDR3 nucleotides read TGTGCCAGTGGGGGGATGAGAGGGGAGACCCAGTACTTC.

The J gene is TRBJ1-5, the V gene TRBV19; 8 bases line up with TRBD1. V shed 5 bases, J shed 0 bases, and the junction held 12 bases outside the gene matches. Germline CDR1 LNHDA, CDR2 SQIVND (reference sequence). The length of the CDR3 is 18 residues. CDR3 DNA sequence: TGTGCCAGTAGTGCCCCCGAAGACAGGGGTTATAGCAATCAGCCCCAGCATTTT. It translates to CASSAPEDRGYSNQPQHF.

In the case of this clone: Other DNA sequences of this sample code for an identical CDR3. The chain is built from TRBV30 and TRBJ2-7, with D hard to call. The length of the CDR3 is 11 residues. Germline V gene data show CDR1 as GTSNPN and CDR2 as SVGIG (reference sequence). V lost 3 bases and J lost 1, with 4 bases in between. CDR3 DNA: TGTGCCTGGAGCGGGTCCTACGAGCAGTACTTC. Its translation: CAWSGSYEQYF.

This rearrangement joins TRBV19 to TRBJ1-1, with unresolved D. CDR1 is LNHDA, CDR2 SQIVND, per germline (reference sequence). Trimming left V 2 bases short and J 1 base short, with 17 bases between. The CDR3 totals 17 residues. This chain's CDR3 is CASSILGRSTKNTEAFF. The DNA of the CDR3 is TGTGCCAGTAGTATACTCGGCCGCTCGACAAAGAACACTGAAGCTTTCTTT.

V usage is TRBV30 and J usage is TRBJ1-1, with TRBD1 matching 8 bases. Germline CDR1 GTSNPN, CDR2 SVGIG (reference sequence). The ends lost 4 bases at V and 4 bases at J; junction bases unmatched: 5. This CDR3 has 13 residues. The CDR3 reads CAWTGQGFTEAFF. CDR3 nucleotides: TGTGCCTGGACCGGACAGGGATTCACTGAAGCTTTCTTT.

This chain joins TRBV29-1 and TRBJ1-3; 7 bases map to TRBD1. The CDR3 is 13 residues long. After removal of 4 bases from V and 0 bases from J, the junction contained 0 bases not matched to a gene. Germline V CDR1 and CDR2: SQVTM, ANQGSEA. The CDR3: CSVGDSSGNTIYF. The DNA for the CDR3 is TGCAGCGTTGGGGACAGCTCTGGAAACACCATATATTTT.

The sample holds one count of this clone. The CDR3 region is CASSQVRQGRSNYGYTF. For the CDR3, the DNA is TGTGCCAGCAGCCAAGTTAGGCAGGGAAGGAGTAACTATGGCTACACCTTC. The rearrangement joins TRBV4-2 to TRBJ1-2; a possible D gene is TRBD1 (5 bases). CDR1 is LGHNA and CDR2 is YNFKEQ in the germline V gene. Trimming took 1 base from V and 1 from J, leaving 16 bases between them. CDR3 length: 17 residues.

The chain carries TRBV2 and TRBJ1-5, with D possibly matching TRBD1 (5 bases). CDR3 length: 15 residues. V was clipped by 6 bases and J by 3 bases, with 15 bases between them. Germline values: CDR1 SNHLY, CDR2 FYNNEI. The CDR3 nucleotides read TGTGCCAGCAGCGAGGACCTGGGGCCCAATCAGCCCCAGCATTTT. Encoded protein: CASSEDLGPNQPQHF. Supplemented by reference TRBV2 and TRBJ1-5, the full variable domain reads EPEVTQTPSHQVTQMGQEVILRCVPISNHLYFYWYRQILGQKVEFLVSFYNNEISEKSEIFDDQFSVERPDGSNFTLKIRSTKLEDSAMYFCASSEDLGPNQPQHFGDGTRLSIL.

There are a few counts of this clone. The chain has TRBV5-4 and TRBJ2-7; 11 bases fit TRBD2. Germline CDR1 and CDR2: SGHNT and YYREEE (reference sequence). The CDR3 covers 17 residues. V lost 4 bases, J lost 2 bases, and 11 bases stayed unmatched. CDR3 region: CASSLTASGGFAYEQYF. The CDR3 DNA is TGTGCCAGCAGCCTCACGGCTAGCGGGGGGTTTGCCTACGAGCAGTACTTC.

This chain links TRBV18 with TRBJ1-1; TRBD1 is a possible D gene (5 bases). The ends were cut back, 3 bases at V and 0 bases at J, with 14 bases in the middle. CDR1 is KGHSH and CDR2 is LQKENI in the germline V gene. The CDR3 consists of 16 residues. The CDR3, as DNA: TGTGCCAGCTCACCGGCAGGGACGGGAGTGAACACTGAAGCTTTCTTT. Its translation is CASSPAGTGVNTEAFF.

The genes are TRBV5-5 and TRBJ2-3; tentative D call: TRBD2 (5 bases). CDR3 length: 14 residues. Germline assignment: CDR1 SGHKS and CDR2 YYEKEE (reference sequence). V lost 4 bases and J 5 bases, leaving 14 bases between the germline ends. CDR3 DNA sequence: TGTGCCAGCAGCATACTGGACGGGGTAGATACGCAGTATTTT. Translating it yields CASSILDGVDTQYF. Based on the CDR3 plus reference TRBV5-5 and TRBJ2-3, the full variable domain is DAGVTQSPTHLIKTRGQQVTLRCSPISGHKSVSWYQQVLGQGPQFIFQYYEKEERGRGNFPDRFSARQFPNYSSELNVNALLLGDSALYLCASSILDGVDTQYFGPGTRLTVL.

V and J are TRBV15 and TRBJ1-2, with 7 nucleotides matching TRBD1. CDR3 length: 15 residues. Germline V CDR1 and CDR2: LNHNV, YYDKDF (reference sequence). V lost 1 base, J lost 6 bases, and 8 bases stayed unmatched. The CDR3 loop reads CATSRGLGGANGYTF. The CDR3 DNA reads as TGTGCCACCAGCAGAGGGTTAGGGGGCGCAAATGGCTACACCTTC.

V is TRBV2 and J is TRBJ1-2; possibly TRBD1 for D (6 bases). CDR1 is SNHLY, CDR2 FYNNEI, per germline. The CDR3 runs 14 residues. Between the trimmed V and J ends, which lost 3 bases and 4 bases, there was a span of 12 bases. Written as DNA, the CDR3 is TGTGCCAGCAGTGACGGGAGGGGGGGCTATGGCTACACCTTC. Its translation: CASSDGRGGYGYTF.

V usage is TRBV29-1 and J usage is TRBJ2-1; maybe TRBD2 (6 bases). This CDR3 contains 11 residues. Germline V gene lookup returns CDR1 SQVTM and CDR2 ANQGSEA. V was pared by 3 bases and J by 6 bases, with 6 bases between. Here the CDR3 reads CSVDSGNEQFF. The CDR3 DNA reads as TGCAGCGTTGATAGCGGCAATGAGCAGTTCTTC.